The present entry profiles one T cell receptor (beta chain) with its context. No antigen is known for it. This sample was included in a study of cytomegalovirus exposure and HLA in healthy donors. About the study: Approximately 190 million T cells yielded roughly 120 million unique TCR beta sequences in earlier analysis. Study-wide results and caveats: An assumption of roughly uniform sequencing depth across donors underlay the presence/absence analyses. In vitro assays verified that three CMV-associated chains recognized CMV antigens specifically. A classifier reportedly called cytomegalovirus status with high sensitivity and specificity.

PCR used 60 Vbeta primers and 13 Jbeta primers. Using immunoSEQ multiplex PCR, the repertoire was profiled, and TCRdb retains in-frame clones only, with some absent. The sample comprises approximately 120,000 clones, 60% to 80% of which are singletons, and around 1.2% rests with the top ten. CDR1 is LNHNV and CDR2 is YYDKDF in the germline V gene (reference sequence). V was clipped by 9 bases and J by 7 bases; unmatched bases: 12. CDR3 size: 14 residues. The material sequenced was PBMCs. This clonotype was obtained from a man aged 50-59 years in good health and CMV-seronegative. The chain uses TRBV15 and TRBJ1-5; 7 bases fit TRBD1. CDR3: CATLTGLDGQPQHF. CDR3 coding DNA: TGTGCCACGTTGACAGGGTTGGATGGGCAGCCCCAGCATTTT.